This record looks at one TCR beta chain sequence and its context. Antigen unknown. This sample was included in a study of cytomegalovirus exposure and HLA in healthy donors. The PCR used 60 Vbeta and 13 Jbeta primers. Method: immunoSEQ multiplex PCR; TCRdb's copy keeps in-frame clones and lacks some. The sample carries about 140,000 clones, 66% recorded once. The CDR3 is made up of 18 amino acids. The germline V gene encodes CDR1 SGHVS and CDR2 FQNEAQ. V shed 5 bases, J shed 4 bases, and the junction held 8 bases outside the gene matches. Broader study findings: Certain sequence variants were highly shared and formed a cluster, and this cluster was likely a sequencing artifact. Reportedly, TCR beta sequences accurately predicted HLA-A and HLA-B alleles in most subjects.

This TCR was recovered from an older woman in good health and CMV-seronegative. This chain connects TRBV7-8 to TRBJ2-2, with TRBD2 matching over 15 bases. Sequencing used PBMCs. The CDR3 spells CASSPGTSGGRSTGELFF. As DNA, the CDR3 is TGTGCCAGCAGCCCCGGGACTAGCGGGGGGCGGAGCACCGGGGAGCTGTTTTTT.